The 15 T cell receptor beta chains below come from one sample, sequenced in a study of neurological immune-mediated disorders. In TCRdb, the 5' RACE reads were re-called with MiXCR into one record per CDR3 protein. The sample records about 19,000 distinct CDR3 sequences, 6% to 8% being singletons. The sample consisted of CD8+ T cells from blood. These receptor sequences come from a woman aged 30 to 39 with HTLV-1-associated myelopathy (HAM/TSP).

This clonotype was recorded many times. The chain uses TRBV20-1 and TRBJ2-1; a possible D gene is TRBD1 (5 bases). This CDR3 is built from 16 residues. V gave up 4 bases and J gave up 2 bases, with 18 bases separating them. The V gene's germline CDR1 is DFQATT and CDR2 SNEGSKA (reference sequence). CDR3: CSATAPDSRTYNEQFF. Written as DNA, the CDR3 is TGCAGTGCTACCGCGCCTGACAGCCGCACCTACAATGAGCAGTTCTTC.

This clonotype was seen more than once but under ten times. The CDR3 here is CASRGIRGIGVEQYF. CDR3 bases: TGTGCCAGCAGAGGAATACGGGGGATTGGGGTCGAGCAGTACTTC. This chain connects TRBV2 to TRBJ2-7, with a weak D call TRBD2 (6 bases). Trimming took 6 bases from V and 6 from J, leaving 21 bases between them. Germline V CDR1 and CDR2: SNHLY, FYNNEI. The CDR3 covers 15 residues.

The chain links TRBV30 to TRBJ1-2; D is undetermined. This CDR3 is built from 14 residues. Germline values: CDR1 GTSNPN, CDR2 SVGIG (reference sequence). V was clipped by 3 bases and J by 0 bases, with 11 bases between them. CDR3 sequence reads: CAWRSGVANYGYTF. In nucleotides, the CDR3 is TGTGCCTGGAGGTCGGGAGTAGCTAACTATGGCTACACCTTC. The full variable domain, its missing parts supplied by reference TRBV30 and TRBJ1-2, is SQTIHQWPATLVQPVGSPLSLECTVEGTSNPNLYWYRQAAGRGLQLLFYSVGIGQISSEVPQNLSASRPQDRQFILSSKKLLLSDSGFYLCAWRSGVANYGYTFGSGTRLTVV.

This clonotype was counted many times. The chain employs TRBV7-9 and TRBJ1-1, with D hard to call. The germline gives CDR1 SEHNR, CDR2 FQNEAQ (reference sequence). This CDR3 is built from 13 residues. The V end lost 1 base, the J end lost 2 bases, and 5 bases lay between the germline ends. This CDR3 is CASSLGSNTEAFF. In DNA, the CDR3 is TGTGCCAGCAGCTTAGGGTCAAACACTGAAGCTTTCTTT. Full variable domain (remainder filled in from reference TRBV7-9 and TRBJ1-1): DTGVSQNPRHKITKRGQNVTFRCDPISEHNRLYWYRQTLGQGPEFLTYFQNEAQLEKSRLLSDRFSAERPKGSFSTLEIQRTEQGDSAMYLCASSLGSNTEAFFGQGTRLTVV.

This clonotype was detected only a few times. One base away lies a much larger clone, so this may be a sequencing read error. The V call is TRBV6-1, the J call TRBJ2-7; D possibly corresponds to TRBD2 (5 bases). V lost 10 bases and J 6 bases, leaving 22 bases between the germline ends. The CDR3 is 14 amino acids. The V gene's germline CDR1 is MNHNS and CDR2 SASEGT. The CDR3 region has the DNA TGTGCCACCTCCTTGGCAAGGGAGTCCGGCGAGCAGTACTTC. It is translated as CATSLARESGEQYF.

This clonotype was seen many times. This chain uses TRBV20-1 with TRBJ1-6; D ambiguous. Germline V gene sequence: CDR1 DFQATT, CDR2 SNEGSKA (reference sequence). V dropped 1 base and J dropped 0 bases, with 13 bases sitting between them. CDR3 length: 17 residues. The CDR3 sequence: CSARVAAARSYNSPLHF. The DNA of the CDR3 is TGCAGTGCTAGAGTGGCTGCCGCCCGCTCCTATAATTCACCCCTCCACTTT.

At least ten counts were recorded for this clonotype. The chain recombines TRBV10-2 with TRBJ2-4; D might be TRBD1 or TRBD2, each matching 6 bases. This CDR3 comprises 15 residues. The V gene lost 7 bases and the J gene lost 4 bases, with 17 bases spanning the gap. Germline V gene sequence: CDR1 WSHSY, CDR2 SAAADI. The chain's CDR3 is CASTKGGTRKNIQYF. The CDR3 nucleotides read TGCGCCAGCACAAAAGGGGGGACTCGAAAAAACATTCAGTACTTC.

The table lists this clonotype with many counts. This rearrangement joins TRBV14 to TRBJ2-7; D may be TRBD1 (6 bases). The CDR3 is made up of 14 amino acids. V dropped 2 bases and J dropped 2 bases, with 10 bases sitting between them. Germline V gene lookup returns CDR1 SGHDN and CDR2 FVKESK. The CDR3 DNA reads TGTGCCAGCAGCCAATTGGGGACAACCTACGAGCAGTACTTC. The encoded protein is CASSQLGTTYEQYF.

This clonotype was observed many times. V and J are TRBV20-1 and TRBJ1-3; 8 nucleotides line up with TRBD1. Germline CDR1 reads DFQATT; CDR2 reads SNEGSKA (reference sequence). The CDR3 runs to 16 residues. The J segment lost 4 bases and the V segment lost 1 base, leaving 9 bases of the junction unmatched. The DNA of the CDR3 is TGCAGTGCTAGAGTTACAGGGGGTGATTTCGGAAACACCATATATTTT. This translates into CSARVTGGDFGNTIYF.

The sample holds many counts of this clonotype. The chain combines TRBV5-1 with TRBJ1-1, with D possibly matching TRBD1 (5 bases). This CDR3 is 15 amino acids long. V dropped 4 bases and J dropped 3 bases, with 16 bases sitting between them. Germline V gene lookup returns CDR1 SGHRS and CDR2 YFSETQ. The CDR3 sequence is CASSPTGIKDTEAFF. The CDR3 DNA sequence: TGCGCCAGCAGCCCTACAGGTATCAAGGACACTGAAGCTTTCTTT.

This clonotype was detected ten times or more. The chain links TRBV4-1 to TRBJ2-3; 10 positions match TRBD2. Per the germline V gene, CDR1 is MGHRA and CDR2 is YSYEKL. The CDR3 runs to 17 residues. Trimming at V came to 0 bases and at J to 4 bases, leaving 7 bases not matched to a gene. The CDR3 protein is CASSQDLSGGAADTQYF. CDR3 bases: TGCGCCAGCAGCCAAGACCTAAGCGGGGGGGCTGCAGATACGCAGTATTTT.

This clonotype was counted many times. The chain's CDR3 is CASSPLGTEYTF. The DNA for the CDR3 is TGTGCCAGCAGCCCACTGGGGACGGAATACACCTTC. The chain uses TRBV5-6 and TRBJ1-2; maybe TRBD1 (5 bases). CDR1 and CDR2 from the germline V gene are SGHDT and YYEEEE. Trimming took off 4 bases at V and 11 bases at J, with 15 bases between the two ends. This CDR3 region has 12 residues. Full variable domain (remainder filled in from reference TRBV5-6 and TRBJ1-2): DAGVTQSPTHLIKTRGQQVTLRCSPKSGHDTVSWYQQALGQGPQFIFQYYEEEERQRGNFPDRFSGHQFPNYSSELNVNALLLGDSALYLCASSPLGTEYTFGSGTRLTVV.

This clonotype showed up many times. This chain joins TRBV19 and TRBJ2-1; TRBD2 agrees at 9 bases. Germline CDR1 is LNHDA and CDR2 is SQIVND (reference sequence). V lost 4 bases to trimming and J lost 5 bases; unmatched junction nucleotides: 0. The CDR3 length is 13 residues. The CDR3 nucleotides read TGTGCCAGTAGTAGCGGGGGGGACAATGAGCAGTTCTTC. Encoded protein: CASSSGGDNEQFF.

The chain uses TRBV5-4 and TRBJ1-1; D is ambiguous. Trimming cost V 1 base and J 3 bases, with 10 bases left between them. The CDR3 runs 14 residues. Looked up from germline, CDR1 is SGHNT and CDR2 is YYREEE (reference sequence). The CDR3 region is CASSLSQTYTEAFF. In DNA form, the CDR3 reads TGTGCCAGCAGCTTGTCGCAGACTTACACTGAAGCTTTCTTT.

This clonotype was seen at least ten times. The genes are TRBV20-1 and TRBJ2-1; maybe TRBD1 (6 bases). The CDR3 has 14 residues. With 6 bases removed from V and 2 bases from J, the gap between germline ends came to 14 bases. Germline V gives CDR1 DFQATT, CDR2 SNEGSKA (reference sequence). CDR3 DNA: TGCAGTGCACACGGGACACTTACCTACAATGAGCAGTTCTTC. Protein sequence: CSAHGTLTYNEQFF.